The TCR beta chain described here comes from a study of radiotherapy plus CTLA-4 blockade in lung cancer. The wider study: With approximately 30% of patients having disease control, objective responses were seen in about 17%.

Broader study findings: Among blood TCR repertoires after radiotherapy plus ipilimumab, tumor-derived clones expanded.

Remarks on this clone: Its antigen remains unknown.

Sequencing was performed with immunoSEQ multiplex PCR; in TCRdb, only in-frame clones are kept and a portion is missing. This sample has some 66,000 clones, with about 85% found just once. Focal radiation and CTLA-4 blockade (ipilimumab) were tested in chemo-refractory metastatic non-small-cell lung cancer patients. The CDR3 is 13 amino acids. This specimen consisted of peripheral blood, obtained from a patient treated with radiotherapy plus ipilimumab. V is TRBV21-1 and J is TRBJ1-2; no DNA check was done on the table's D call, TRBD1. TRBV21-1 corresponds to a pseudogene. The receptor was derived from a human donor with non-small cell lung cancer who had a partial response to radiotherapy plus ipilimumab. The CDR3 reads CASSNEDIYGYTF. The CDR3 DNA reads TGTGCCAGCAGCAACGAAGACATCTATGGCTACACCTTC.